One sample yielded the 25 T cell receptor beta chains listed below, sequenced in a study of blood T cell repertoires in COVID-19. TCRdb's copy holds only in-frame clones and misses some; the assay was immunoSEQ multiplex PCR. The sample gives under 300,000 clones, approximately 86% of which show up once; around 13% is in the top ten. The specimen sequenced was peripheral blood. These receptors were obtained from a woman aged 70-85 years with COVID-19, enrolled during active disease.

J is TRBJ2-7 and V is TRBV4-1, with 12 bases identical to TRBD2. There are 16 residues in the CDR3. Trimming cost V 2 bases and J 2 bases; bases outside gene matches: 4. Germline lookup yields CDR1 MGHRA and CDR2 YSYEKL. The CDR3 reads CASSQPSGGAPYEQYF. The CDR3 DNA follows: TGCGCCAGCAGCCAACCTAGCGGGGGGGCCCCCTACGAGCAGTACTTC.

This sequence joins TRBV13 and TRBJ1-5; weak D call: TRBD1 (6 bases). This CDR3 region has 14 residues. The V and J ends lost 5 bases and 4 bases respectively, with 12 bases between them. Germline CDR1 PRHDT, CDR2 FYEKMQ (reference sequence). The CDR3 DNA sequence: TGTGCCAGCAGCCAACAGGGCTATAATCAGCCCCAGCATTTT. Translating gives CASSQQGYNQPQHF.

The CDR3 spells CASSPGTGANTEAFF. The CDR3 DNA reads as TGTGCCAGCTCACCCGGAACAGGGGCGAACACTGAAGCTTTCTTT. This rearrangement joins TRBV18 to TRBJ1-1; 7 bases fit TRBD1. This CDR3 is built from 15 residues. V was clipped by 3 bases and J by 1 base; unmatched bases: 5. Germline V gene sequence: CDR1 KGHSH, CDR2 LQKENI. The complete variable domain, with remaining parts taken from reference TRBV18 and TRBJ1-1, reads NAGVMQNPRHLVRRRGQEARLRCSPMKGHSHVYWYRQLPEEGLKFMVYLQKENIIDESGMPKERFSAEFPKEGPSILRIQQVVRGDSAAYFCASSPGTGANTEAFFGQGTRLTVV.

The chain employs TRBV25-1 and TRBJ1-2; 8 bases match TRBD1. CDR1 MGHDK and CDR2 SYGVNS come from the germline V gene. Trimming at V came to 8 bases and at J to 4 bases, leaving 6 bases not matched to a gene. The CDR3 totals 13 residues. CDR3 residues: CASRGQESYGYTF. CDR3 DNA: TGTGCCAGCCGGGGACAGGAGTCCTATGGCTACACCTTC.

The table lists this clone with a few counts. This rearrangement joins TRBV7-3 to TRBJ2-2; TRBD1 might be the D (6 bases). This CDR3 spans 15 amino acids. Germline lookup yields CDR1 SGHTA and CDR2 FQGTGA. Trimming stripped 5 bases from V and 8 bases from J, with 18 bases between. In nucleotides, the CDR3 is TGTGCCAGCAGCCCAGAGGCAGGGGCTGGAGGGGAGCTGTTTTTT. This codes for CASSPEAGAGGELFF.

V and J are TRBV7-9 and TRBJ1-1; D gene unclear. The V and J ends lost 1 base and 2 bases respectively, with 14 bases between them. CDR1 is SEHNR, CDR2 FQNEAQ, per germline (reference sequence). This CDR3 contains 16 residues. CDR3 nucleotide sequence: TGTGCCAGCAGCTTAGGCGCCCAGAGGTTAAACACTGAAGCTTTCTTT. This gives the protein CASSLGAQRLNTEAFF. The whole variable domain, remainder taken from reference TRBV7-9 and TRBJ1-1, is DTGVSQNPRHKITKRGQNVTFRCDPISEHNRLYWYRQTLGQGPEFLTYFQNEAQLEKSRLLSDRFSAERPKGSFSTLEIQRTEQGDSAMYLCASSLGAQRLNTEAFFGQGTRLTVV.

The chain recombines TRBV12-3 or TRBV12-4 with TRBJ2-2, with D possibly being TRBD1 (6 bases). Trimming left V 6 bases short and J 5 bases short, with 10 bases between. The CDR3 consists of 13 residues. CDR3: CASSTGNTGELFF. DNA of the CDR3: TGTGCCAGCAGCACAGGGAATACCGGGGAGCTGTTTTTT.

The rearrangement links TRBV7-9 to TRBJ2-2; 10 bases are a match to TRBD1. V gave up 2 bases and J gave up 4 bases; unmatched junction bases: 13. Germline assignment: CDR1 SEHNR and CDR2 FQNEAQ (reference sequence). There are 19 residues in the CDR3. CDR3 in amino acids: CASSLLVNFGTGVTGELFF. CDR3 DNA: TGTGCCAGCAGCTTACTCGTCAATTTTGGGACAGGGGTCACCGGGGAGCTGTTTTTT.

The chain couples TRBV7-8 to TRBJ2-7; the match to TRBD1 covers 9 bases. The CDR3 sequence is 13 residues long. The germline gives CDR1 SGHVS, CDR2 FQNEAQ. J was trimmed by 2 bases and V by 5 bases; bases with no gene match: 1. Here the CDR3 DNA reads TGTGCCAGCAGCGGGACAGGGACCTACGAGCAGTACTTC. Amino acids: CASSGTGTYEQYF.

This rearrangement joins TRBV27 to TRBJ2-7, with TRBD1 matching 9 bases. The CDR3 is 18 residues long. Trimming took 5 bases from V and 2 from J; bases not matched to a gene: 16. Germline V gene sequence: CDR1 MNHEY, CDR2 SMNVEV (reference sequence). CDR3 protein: CASSQRPLLTGGPYEQYF. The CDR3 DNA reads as TGTGCCAGCAGTCAGCGTCCTCTACTGACAGGGGGACCCTACGAGCAGTACTTC.

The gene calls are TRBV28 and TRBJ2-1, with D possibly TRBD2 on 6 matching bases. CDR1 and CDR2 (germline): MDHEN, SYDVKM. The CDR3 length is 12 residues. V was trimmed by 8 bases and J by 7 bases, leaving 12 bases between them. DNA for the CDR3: TGTGCCAGCCTAGGAGGGGTTAATGAGCAGTTCTTC. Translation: CASLGGVNEQFF.

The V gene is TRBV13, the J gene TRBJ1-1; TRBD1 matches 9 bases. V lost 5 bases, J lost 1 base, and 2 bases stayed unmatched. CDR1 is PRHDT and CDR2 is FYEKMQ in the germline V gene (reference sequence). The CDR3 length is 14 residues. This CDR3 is CASSVDRGNTEAFF. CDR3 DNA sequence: TGTGCCAGCAGCGTGGACAGGGGGAACACTGAAGCTTTCTTT.

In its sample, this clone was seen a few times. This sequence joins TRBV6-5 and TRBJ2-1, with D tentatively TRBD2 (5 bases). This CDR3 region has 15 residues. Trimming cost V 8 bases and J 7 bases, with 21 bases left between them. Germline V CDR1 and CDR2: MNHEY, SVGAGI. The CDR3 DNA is TGTGCCAGCGAAGCCCCACCAGGAGGTGGGAATGAGCAGTTCTTC. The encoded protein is CASEAPPGGGNEQFF.

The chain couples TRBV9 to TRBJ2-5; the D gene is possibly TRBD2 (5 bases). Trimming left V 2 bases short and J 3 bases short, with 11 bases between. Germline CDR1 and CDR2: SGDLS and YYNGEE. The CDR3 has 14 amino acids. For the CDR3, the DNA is TGTGCCAGCAGCGTGTCTAGCTATGAAGAGACCCAGTACTTC. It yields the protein CASSVSSYEETQYF.

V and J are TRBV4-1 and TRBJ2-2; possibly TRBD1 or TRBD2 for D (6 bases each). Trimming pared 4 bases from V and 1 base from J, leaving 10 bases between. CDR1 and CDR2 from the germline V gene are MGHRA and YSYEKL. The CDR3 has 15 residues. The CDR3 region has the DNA TGCGCCAGCAGCCTAGAGGGGGGGAACACCGGGGAGCTGTTTTTT. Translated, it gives CASSLEGGNTGELFF.

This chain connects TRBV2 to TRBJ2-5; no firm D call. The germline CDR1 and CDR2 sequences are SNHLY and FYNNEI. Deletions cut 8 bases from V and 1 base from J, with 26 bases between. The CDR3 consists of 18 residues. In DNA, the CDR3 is TGTGCCAGCGCAAACCCCCTCAAAGCCAAACCGCTCCAAGAGACCCAGTACTTC. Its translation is CASANPLKAKPLQETQYF.

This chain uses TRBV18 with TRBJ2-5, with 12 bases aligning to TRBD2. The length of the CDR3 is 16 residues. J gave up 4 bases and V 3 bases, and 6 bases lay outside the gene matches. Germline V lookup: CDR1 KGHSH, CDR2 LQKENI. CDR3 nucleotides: TGTGCCAGCTCACCCTCCACTAGCGGGGGGAGAGAGACCCAGTACTTC. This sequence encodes CASSPSTSGGRETQYF.

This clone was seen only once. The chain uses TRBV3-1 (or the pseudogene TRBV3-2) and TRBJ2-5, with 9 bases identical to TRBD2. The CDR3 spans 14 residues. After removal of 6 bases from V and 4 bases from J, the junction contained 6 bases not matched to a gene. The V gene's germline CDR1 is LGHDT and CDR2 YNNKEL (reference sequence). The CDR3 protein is CASRAGGNIETQYF. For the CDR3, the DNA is TGTGCCAGCAGAGCGGGGGGCAATATAGAGACCCAGTACTTC.

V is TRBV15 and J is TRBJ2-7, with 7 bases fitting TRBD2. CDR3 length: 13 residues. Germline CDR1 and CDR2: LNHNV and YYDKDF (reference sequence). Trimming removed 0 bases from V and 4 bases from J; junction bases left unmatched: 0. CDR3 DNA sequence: TGTGCCACCAGCAGAGAAGCGGGGTACGAGCAGTACTTC. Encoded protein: CATSREAGYEQYF.

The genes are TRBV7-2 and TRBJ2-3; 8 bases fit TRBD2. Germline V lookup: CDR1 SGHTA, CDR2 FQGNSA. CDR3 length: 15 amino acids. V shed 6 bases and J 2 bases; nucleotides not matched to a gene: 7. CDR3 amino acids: CASRARGAYTDTQYF. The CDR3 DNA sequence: TGTGCCAGCAGGGCGCGGGGGGCCTACACAGATACGCAGTATTTT. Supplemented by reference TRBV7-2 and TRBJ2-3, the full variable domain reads GAGVSQSPSNKVTEKGKDVELRCDPISGHTALYWYRQSLGQGLEFLIYFQGNSAPDKSGLPSDRFSAERTGGSVSTLTIQRTQQEDSAVYLCASRARGAYTDTQYFGPGTRLTVL.

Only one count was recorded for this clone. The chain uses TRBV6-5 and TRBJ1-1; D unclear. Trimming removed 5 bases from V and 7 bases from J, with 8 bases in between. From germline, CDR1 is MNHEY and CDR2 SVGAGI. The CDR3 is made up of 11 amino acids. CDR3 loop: CASSIEGEAFF. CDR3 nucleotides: TGTGCCAGCAGTATCGAGGGTGAAGCTTTCTTT.

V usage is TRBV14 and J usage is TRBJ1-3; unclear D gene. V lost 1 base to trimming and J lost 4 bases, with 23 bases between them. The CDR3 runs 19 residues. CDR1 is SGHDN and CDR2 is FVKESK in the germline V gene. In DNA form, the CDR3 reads TGTGCCAGCAGCCAAGGAAGATTTAAGTTGGGCCCGGGAGGAAACACCATATATTTT. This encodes CASSQGRFKLGPGGNTIYF.

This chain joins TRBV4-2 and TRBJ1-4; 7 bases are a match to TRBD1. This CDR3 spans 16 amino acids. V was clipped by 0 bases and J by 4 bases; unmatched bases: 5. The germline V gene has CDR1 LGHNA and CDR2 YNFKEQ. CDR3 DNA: TGTGCCAGCAGCCAAGACCTGGGACAGCTTAATGAAAAACTGTTTTTT. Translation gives CASSQDLGQLNEKLFF.

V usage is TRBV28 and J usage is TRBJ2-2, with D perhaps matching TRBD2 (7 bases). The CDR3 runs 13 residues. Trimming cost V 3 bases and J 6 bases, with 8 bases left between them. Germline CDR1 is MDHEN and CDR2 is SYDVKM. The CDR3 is CASSLGGPGELFF. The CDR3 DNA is TGTGCCAGCAGTTTGGGGGGGCCCGGGGAGCTGTTTTTT. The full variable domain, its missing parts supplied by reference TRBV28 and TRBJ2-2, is DVKVTQSSRYLVKRTGEKVFLECVQDMDHENMFWYRQDPGLGLRLIYFSYDVKMKEKGDIPEGYSVSREKKERFSLILESASTNQTSMYLCASSLGGPGELFFGEGSRLTVL.

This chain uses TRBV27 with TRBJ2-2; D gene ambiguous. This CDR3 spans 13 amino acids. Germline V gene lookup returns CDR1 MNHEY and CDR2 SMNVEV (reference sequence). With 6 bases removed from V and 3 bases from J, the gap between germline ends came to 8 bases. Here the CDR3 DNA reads TGTGCCAGCAGCGAGATATACACCGGGGAGCTGTTTTTT. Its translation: CASSEIYTGELFF.